The clone carrying this TCR beta chain is medium-sized (0.01 to 0.1%) in the sample. As yet, its antigen is unknown. The library was built for alpha chains, so this beta chain is an off-target read and its size means little. These data belong to a study of spatial heterogeneity in lung cancer. Study outcomes and limitations: Intratumoral expanded alpha and beta TCR counts were found to track tumor mutation counts.

V lost 0 bases, J lost 5 bases, and 16 bases lay in between. The CDR3 contains 15 residues. The germline V gene has CDR1 DFQATT and CDR2 SNEGSKA (reference sequence). TCRdb passed the 5' RACE reads through MiXCR, listing each CDR3 protein once. Of several thousand distinct CDR3 sequences listed, around an eighth are singletons. This sample's time point: sample taken at primary tumor resection. This material consisted of lung tumor tissue, taken at surgery. This sequence originates from a male donor with early-stage non-small cell lung cancer. The rearrangement links TRBV20-1 to TRBJ1-1, with TRBD1 as a possible D gene (6 bases). DNA for the CDR3: TGCAGTGCTAGAGATCCGAGCAGGGGAGGAACTGAAGCTTTCTTT. Translation: CSARDPSRGGTEAFF.